Each of the 20 T cell receptor beta chains below was sequenced from the same sample in a study of T-cell memory formation after mild COVID-19. Via MiXCR, TCRdb re-called the 5' RACE reads, giving one row per CDR3 protein. In the table there are under 450,000 distinct CDR3 sequences, around 22% of which are singletons. Sequencing was performed on PBMCs or a T cell subset sorted from them (not recorded which). The receptors shown here come from an adult woman who had mild COVID-19 (a few samples of this study predate the infection). Cell type and time point are not known.

This clonotype was detected only a few times. This sequence joins TRBV18 and TRBJ1-2, with D perhaps TRBD1 (5 bases). The CDR3 runs 15 residues. Deletions cut 3 bases from V and 3 bases from J, with 14 bases between. Germline CDR1 KGHSH, CDR2 LQKENI. The CDR3 DNA reads TGTGCCAGCTCACCTAGAACAGGTTCGGACTATGGCTACACCTTC. This encodes CASSPRTGSDYGYTF.

The chain uses TRBV7-9 and TRBJ2-6, with TRBD1 identical over 7 bases. Losses at the gene ends were 5 bases for V and 0 bases for J; bases not matched to a gene: 10. Germline V gene sequence: CDR1 SEHNR, CDR2 FQNEAQ (reference sequence). The CDR3 totals 18 residues. The CDR3 DNA is TGTGCCAGCAGCACCGAGACAGGGAAGAGCTCTGGGGCCAACGTCCTGACTTTC. Its translation: CASSTETGKSSGANVLTF.

This clonotype showed up just a few times. The genes are TRBV27 and TRBJ1-5; TRBD1 is a possible D gene (6 bases). Germline loops: CDR1 MNHEY, CDR2 SMNVEV (reference sequence). The V end lost 6 bases, the J end lost 3 bases, and 12 bases lay between the germline ends. The CDR3 length is 14 residues. CDR3 nucleotides: TGTGCCAGCAGCCGGCAGGGGCCCAATCAGCCCCAGCATTTT. It encodes CASSRQGPNQPQHF.

The V call is TRBV7-8, the J call TRBJ2-1; 13 nucleotides agree with TRBD2. This CDR3 is 16 amino acids long. V was clipped by 5 bases and J by 4 bases; unmatched bases: 5. The germline gives CDR1 SGHVS, CDR2 FQNEAQ. CDR3 DNA sequence: TGTGCCAGCAGCATCCTGACTAGCGGGGGGTACAATGAGCAGTTCTTC. Translation gives CASSILTSGGYNEQFF.

This chain uses TRBV20-1 with TRBJ1-1; D perhaps matches TRBD1 (5 bases). The CDR3 is 14 amino acids. Germline V gene lookup returns CDR1 DFQATT and CDR2 SNEGSKA (reference sequence). The ends were cut back, 6 bases at V and 5 bases at J, with 19 bases in the middle. The CDR3 protein is CSAPQEGRGTEAFF. The DNA of the CDR3 is TGCAGTGCGCCCCAAGAGGGACGAGGAACTGAAGCTTTCTTT.

The chain carries TRBV30 and TRBJ1-1; a possible D gene is TRBD1 (5 bases). Germline lookup yields CDR1 GTSNPN and CDR2 SVGIG (reference sequence). The V gene lost 4 bases and the J gene lost 1 base, with 7 bases spanning the gap. The CDR3 runs 12 residues. CDR3 bases: TGTGCCTGGATCAGGGAGAACACTGAAGCTTTCTTT. It is translated as CAWIRENTEAFF.

The gene calls are TRBV4-3 and TRBJ2-1, with TRBD2 matching over 9 bases. This CDR3 has 16 amino acids. V gave up 4 bases and J gave up 8 bases; unmatched junction bases: 12. The V gene's germline CDR1 is LGHNA and CDR2 YSLEER. The CDR3 DNA sequence: TGCGCCAGCAGCCGAGCCGCGGCGGGAGGGCCCTATGAGCAGTTCTTC. The encoded protein is CASSRAAAGGPYEQFF.

The chain recombines TRBV20-1 with TRBJ2-1; D remains unclear. The CDR3 loop spans 16 amino acids. Trimming cost V 0 bases and J 0 bases, with 12 bases left between them. CDR1 and CDR2 from the germline V gene are DFQATT and SNEGSKA (reference sequence). Here the CDR3 DNA reads TGCAGTGCTAGAGAGGTTACAGCCCCCTCCTACAATGAGCAGTTCTTC. Protein product: CSAREVTAPSYNEQFF.

The chain couples TRBV7-6 to TRBJ2-7; 8 nucleotides match TRBD1. V lost 0 bases, J lost 3 bases, and 16 bases stayed unmatched. CDR1 SGHVS and CDR2 FNYEAQ come from the germline V gene. This CDR3 has 19 residues. The CDR3 sequence: CASSLAVNLGQGSLYEQYF. CDR3 coding DNA: TGTGCCAGCAGCTTAGCCGTTAATTTAGGACAGGGTTCGCTCTACGAGCAGTACTTC.

The V call is TRBV27, the J call TRBJ2-4; D is ambiguous. Germline CDR1 is MNHEY and CDR2 is SMNVEV (reference sequence). V lost 2 bases, J lost 6 bases, and 8 bases lay in between. This CDR3 contains 13 residues. The CDR3 spells CASSLTALNIQYF. DNA of the CDR3: TGTGCCAGCAGTTTAACCGCCCTAAACATTCAGTACTTC.

V gene TRBV18 combines with J gene TRBJ2-1; 12 bases agree with TRBD2. CDR3 length: 17 residues. In germline, CDR1 is KGHSH, CDR2 LQKENI. V dropped 1 base and J dropped 4; count of bases not matched to a gene: 5. CDR3: CASSPLGTSGSYNEQFF. The CDR3 DNA is TGTGCCAGCTCACCACTCGGGACTAGCGGGTCGTACAATGAGCAGTTCTTC.

The chain uses TRBV4-1 and TRBJ1-5, with D tentatively TRBD1 (6 bases). Trimming removed 0 bases from V and 8 bases from J, with 11 bases in between. This CDR3 is 14 amino acids long. Germline values: CDR1 MGHRA, CDR2 YSYEKL. CDR3 nucleotides: TGCGCCAGCAGCCAAGAAGGGGACACCGAGCCCCAGCATTTT. Its translation is CASSQEGDTEPQHF.

V and J are TRBV7-8 and TRBJ2-1, with 7 nucleotides matching TRBD2. Germline V gene data show CDR1 as SGHVS and CDR2 as FQNEAQ. The CDR3 has 15 residues. V lost 4 bases and J lost 3; bases outside the gene matches: 6. In DNA form, the CDR3 reads TGTGCCAGCAGCTCCCCCGGGACTAACTACAATGAGCAGTTCTTC. It codes for CASSSPGTNYNEQFF.

CDR3 sequence (DNA): TGTGCCACCAGTGATACCCGACAGCGGGGTGGCGAGCAGTACTTC. This translates into CATSDTRQRGGEQYF. The chain combines TRBV24-1 with TRBJ2-7; 7 bases align to TRBD2. Losses at the gene ends were 3 bases for V and 6 bases for J; bases not matched to a gene: 10. The germline V gene encodes CDR1 KGHDR and CDR2 SFDVKD. The CDR3 is 15 residues long.

The chain has TRBV20-1 and TRBJ2-1; possible D gene TRBD2, 6 bases. Germline V gives CDR1 DFQATT, CDR2 SNEGSKA (reference sequence). Deletions cut 6 bases from V and 0 bases from J, with 12 bases between. The CDR3 spans 14 residues. The CDR3 here is CSAPRGGSYNEQFF. Written as DNA, the CDR3 is TGCAGTGCCCCCCGGGGAGGCTCCTACAATGAGCAGTTCTTC.

This clonotype was counted between two and nine times. The V gene is TRBV29-1, the J gene TRBJ1-2; D is perhaps TRBD1 (6 bases). CDR1 is SQVTM and CDR2 is ANQGSEA in the germline V gene. V shed 4 bases and J shed 10 bases, with 13 bases lying between them. This CDR3 comprises 11 residues. The CDR3: CSVVLRQDYTF. The CDR3 DNA reads TGCAGCGTTGTTTTAAGACAGGACTACACCTTC.

This clonotype turned up a few times. The chain is built from TRBV20-1 and TRBJ2-1, with 8 bases that match TRBD2. In germline, CDR1 is DFQATT, CDR2 SNEGSKA (reference sequence). V trimming: 5 bases; J trimming: 0 bases; junction bases outside the gene matches: 6. The CDR3 runs to 15 residues. The CDR3 here is CSAPRGASSYNEQFF. The CDR3 coding sequence is TGCAGTGCTCCGCGGGGGGCGTCCTCCTACAATGAGCAGTTCTTC.

This clonotype has just a few counts. The chain is built from TRBV7-6 and TRBJ2-2; tentative D call: TRBD1 (6 bases). Germline-derived CDR1 and CDR2 are SGHVS and FNYEAQ. V shed 1 base and J shed 3 bases, with 6 bases lying between them. CDR3 length equals 14 residues. The CDR3: CASSLEGDTGELFF. Written as DNA, the CDR3 is TGTGCCAGCAGCTTAGAGGGGGACACCGGGGAGCTGTTTTTT. Supplemented by reference TRBV7-6 and TRBJ2-2, the full variable domain reads GAGVSQSPRYKVTKRGQDVALRCDPISGHVSLYWYRQALGQGPEFLTYFNYEAQQDKSGLPNDRFSAERPEGSISTLTIQRTEQRDSAMYRCASSLEGDTGELFFGEGSRLTVL.

This clonotype turned up a few times. CDR3: CASSLSAGQTYF. The CDR3 bases are TGTGCCAGCAGTCTCTCCGCAGGGCAAACGTACTTC. The gene calls are TRBV28 and TRBJ2-7; TRBD1 might be the D (5 bases). CDR1 is MDHEN and CDR2 is SYDVKM in the germline V gene. The CDR3 extends over 12 amino acids. V was cut by 5 bases and J by 12 bases, with 17 bases left in between.

This clonotype showed up just a few times. V usage is TRBV7-9 and J usage is TRBJ2-2, with a tentative D call TRBD2 (5 bases). Germline V CDR1 and CDR2: SEHNR, FQNEAQ (reference sequence). The ends were cut back, 5 bases at V and 8 bases at J, with 18 bases in the middle. The CDR3 totals 15 residues. The CDR3 loop is CASSPRTTRAGELFF. CDR3 DNA: TGTGCCAGCAGCCCCCGGACCACGCGGGCTGGGGAGCTGTTTTTT.